The 32 T cell receptor beta chains given below trace back to one sample, sequenced in a study of T cells in women clearing cervical HPV infection. The assay was immunoSEQ multiplex PCR, and TCRdb's table has in-frame clones only and misses some. Recorded for this sample: 25,000 to 35,000 clones. The sample taken for sequencing was blood buffy coat. These receptor sequences come from a woman aged 18 to 69 with a cervical HPV16 infection that either progressed to CIN3+ or cleared (not recorded which).

A remark on this clone: The read ends 3 residues shy of where the CDR3 ends; the end is completed using the germline J gene. The chain links TRBV18 to TRBJ1-1, with D maybe TRBD1 (6 bases). Between the trimmed V and J ends, which lost 1 base and 6 bases, there was a span of 15 bases. Germline CDR1 KGHSH, CDR2 LQKENI. The CDR3 has 15 residues. The sequenced CDR3 bases are TGTGCCAGCTCACCACTCAGGGGCCGTTTGGCTGAA. It yields the protein CASSPLRGRLAE. The full CDR3 protein reads CASSPLRGRLAEAFF. Full variable domain (rest looked up from reference TRBV18 and TRBJ1-1): NAGVMQNPRHLVRRRGQEARLRCSPMKGHSHVYWYRQLPEEGLKFMVYLQKENIIDESGMPKERFSAEFPKEGPSILRIQQVVRGDSAAYFCASSPLRGRLAEAFFGQGTRLTVV.

As for this clone: The read stops 3 residues short of the end of the CDR3; the missing end is completed from the germline J gene. The chain is built from TRBV13 and TRBJ1-6; tentative D call: TRBD1 (5 bases). The germline V gene has CDR1 PRHDT and CDR2 FYEKMQ (reference sequence). With 5 bases removed from V and 8 bases from J, the gap between germline ends came to 16 bases. This CDR3 has 15 amino acids. The CDR3 reads CASSARTPGDSPLHF. CDR3 bases read: TGTGCCAGCAGCGCAAGGACACCTGGAGATTCACCC. Filled out from reference TRBV13 and TRBJ1-6, the complete variable domain reads AAGVIQSPRHLIKEKRETATLKCYPIPRHDTVYWYQQGPGQDPQFLISFYEKMQSDKGSIPDRFSAQQFSDYHSELNMSSLELGDSALYFCASSARTPGDSPLHFGNGTRLTVT.

About this clone: The sequenced fragment ends 3 residues before the CDR3 boundary, so the rest is inferred from the germline J gene. The chain employs TRBV6-1 and TRBJ2-7; 9 positions match TRBD1. This CDR3 spans 15 amino acids. V trimming: 2 bases; J trimming: 0 bases; junction bases outside the gene matches: 2. The germline V gene has CDR1 MNHNS and CDR2 SASEGT. CDR3 DNA, as far as it was read: TGTGCCAGCAGTGAAAAGACAGGGGGCTCCTACGAG. Translated, it gives CASSEKTGGSYE. In full, the CDR3 reads CASSEKTGGSYEQYF.

About this clone: The read ends 3 residues before the CDR3 terminus; that terminus is restored from the germline J gene. The gene calls are TRBV18 and TRBJ2-4; D call uncertain. The CDR3 runs to 12 residues. CDR1 and CDR2 from the germline V gene are KGHSH and LQKENI. CDR3 DNA, as far as it was read: TGTGCCAGCTCACCATCACCTAGAGAT. Amino acids: CASSPSPRD. The full CDR3 sequence reads CASSPSPRDQYF. The variable domain in full, with the rest retrieved from reference TRBV18 and TRBJ2-4, is NAGVMQNPRHLVRRRGQEARLRCSPMKGHSHVYWYRQLPEEGLKFMVYLQKENIIDESGMPKERFSAEFPKEGPSILRIQQVVRGDSAAYFCASSPSPRDQYFGAGTRLSVL.

About this clone itself: The CDR3 goes on 3 residues after the read ends, and that part is filled in from the germline J gene. The chain couples TRBV11-2 to TRBJ2-7, with D unresolved. V dropped 4 bases and J dropped 3 bases, with 7 bases sitting between them. In germline, CDR1 is SGHAT, CDR2 FQNNGV. This CDR3 spans 12 amino acids. The CDR3 here is CASSSPVYEQYF. The DNA read from the CDR3 is TGTGCCAGCAGCTCCCCAGTCTACGAG.

Concerning this clone itself: Read data end 3 residues before the CDR3 end; the end is taken from the germline J gene. The chain combines TRBV14 with TRBJ2-6, with a tentative D call TRBD1 (5 bases). Germline V lookup: CDR1 SGHDN, CDR2 FVKESK. The germline V and J ends were trimmed by 3 bases and 4 bases, with 16 bases remaining between them. CDR3 length: 17 residues. CDR3 DNA (partial): TGTGCCAGCAGCCACGGTCAGGGAAGAACCGGGGCCAACGTC. It codes for CASSHGQGRTGANV. The whole CDR3 reads CASSHGQGRTGANVLTF.

As regards this clone: The observed sequence ends 3 residues before the CDR3 terminus, with the missing tail filled in from the germline J gene. V and J are TRBV19 and TRBJ2-3; a weak D match, TRBD1 (5 bases). The CDR3 sequence is 17 residues long. V lost 1 base and J 3 bases, leaving 17 bases between the germline ends. Germline-derived CDR1 and CDR2 are LNHDA and SQIVND (reference sequence). CDR3 DNA (partial): TGTGCCAGTAGTATAGGCCTCTGGCAGGGTAGGACAGATACG. Translating it yields CASSIGLWQGRTDT. The whole CDR3 is CASSIGLWQGRTDTQYF.

Of note for this clone: From the germline J gene comes the end of the CDR3, since the read stops 3 residues before it. The chain uses TRBV7-9 and TRBJ2-5; TRBD1 is a possible D gene (5 bases). Germline V gene lookup returns CDR1 SEHNR and CDR2 FQNEAQ (reference sequence). This CDR3 is 15 amino acids long. Deletions cut 1 base from V and 5 bases from J, with 14 bases between. The CDR3 protein is CASSLEGAAWETQYF. The covered CDR3 bases are TGTGCCAGCAGCTTAGAAGGGGCCGCGTGGGAGACC.

With respect to this clone: The CDR3 goes on 3 residues after the read ends, and that part is filled in from the germline J gene. This chain connects TRBV5-1 to TRBJ2-3; D perhaps matches TRBD2 (5 bases). Germline V gene sequence: CDR1 SGHRS, CDR2 YFSETQ. The CDR3 extends over 15 amino acids. The CDR3: CASSPTPGIEETQYF. Incomplete CDR3 DNA: TGCGCCAGCAGCCCGACCCCGGGGATTGAAGAGACG.

As for this clone: The CDR3 is cut off 3 residues early in the read; its end comes from the germline J gene. The rearrangement joins TRBV20-1 to TRBJ2-1, with 9 bases matching TRBD2. V was pared by 0 bases and J by 6 bases, with 9 bases of the junction left unmatched. There are 16 residues in the CDR3. CDR1 and CDR2 from the germline V gene are DFQATT and SNEGSKA (reference sequence). The CDR3 is CSARDRGSGSFNEQFF. CDR3 bases read: TGCAGTGCTAGAGATCGAGGTAGCGGGAGTTTCAATGAG.

Concerning this clone: The sequence runs out 3 residues before the end of the CDR3; the remainder is reconstructed from the germline J gene. The V call is TRBV20-1, the J call TRBJ1-5; D perhaps matches TRBD1 (6 bases). The CDR3 spans 17 residues. From germline, CDR1 is DFQATT and CDR2 SNEGSKA (reference sequence). The V gene lost 2 bases and the J gene lost 2 bases, with 19 bases spanning the gap. CDR3 residues: CSARQGHAPRGNQPQHF. The CDR3 bases that were read are TGCAGTGCTAGACAGGGACACGCTCCTAGGGGCAATCAGCCC.

On this clone: The CDR3 is cut off 3 residues early in the read; its end comes from the germline J gene. This sequence joins TRBV2 and TRBJ1-2, with a weak D call TRBD1 (6 bases). CDR3 length: 16 residues. The germline gives CDR1 SNHLY, CDR2 FYNNEI. The CDR3 sequence is CASSGGGYGTSYDYTF. The covered CDR3 bases are TGTGCCAGCAGTGGGGGGGGTTACGGGACATCCTACGAC.

Comments on this clone: With the read ending 3 residues before the CDR3 end, the germline J gene is used to fill in that end. The genes are TRBV10-3 and TRBJ1-2; the D gene is possibly TRBD1 (5 bases). Germline V gives CDR1 ENHRY, CDR2 SYGVKD. The ends were cut back, 7 bases at V and 5 bases at J, with 11 bases in the middle. There are 12 residues in the CDR3. CDR3: CAITSGTYGYTF. The sequenced CDR3 bases are TGTGCCATCACTTCAGGGACTTATGGC.

Details on this clone: The CDR3 end falls 3 residues outside the read, so it is completed with the germline J gene. The J gene is TRBJ2-3, the V gene TRBV19; 8 bases are a match to TRBD1. Germline-derived CDR1 and CDR2 are LNHDA and SQIVND (reference sequence). The CDR3 contains 14 residues. J lost 1 base, V lost 7 bases, and 4 bases had no gene match. The sequenced CDR3 bases are TGTGCCAGTACGACGGGACAGGGCACAGATACG. This gives the protein CASTTGQGTDT. The whole CDR3 sequence is CASTTGQGTDTQYF. Using reference TRBV19 and TRBJ2-3 for the parts outside the CDR3, the full variable domain is DGGITQSPKYLFRKEGQNVTLSCEQNLNHDAMYWYRQDPGQGLRLIYYSQIVNDFQKGDIAEGYSVSREKKESFPLTVTSAQKNPTAFYLCASTTGQGTDTQYFGPGTRLTVL.

As concerns this clone: With the read ending 3 residues before the CDR3 end, the germline J gene is used to fill in that end. The chain joins TRBV5-4 to TRBJ2-3; D possibly corresponds to TRBD2 (5 bases). The CDR3 length is 14 residues. The germline CDR1 and CDR2 sequences are SGHNT and YYREEE (reference sequence). Trimming shortened V by 4 bases and J by 1 base, and 10 bases separated the two germline ends. Incomplete CDR3 DNA: TGTGCCAGCAGCCAAAGAGCGGGCACAGATACG. Translated, it gives CASSQRAGTDT. The full CDR3 is CASSQRAGTDTQYF.

Notes on this clone: The sequence runs out 3 residues before the end of the CDR3; the remainder is reconstructed from the germline J gene. V and J are TRBV30 and TRBJ1-2; no clear D. The length of the CDR3 is 14 residues. CDR1 is GTSNPN, CDR2 SVGIG, per germline (reference sequence). The CDR3 reads CAWSLASGVGDYTF. The covered CDR3 bases are TGTGCCTGGAGTCTCGCTAGCGGGGTTGGCGAC.

Of note for this clone: The CDR3 extends 3 residues past the end of the read, so its final part is completed from the germline J gene. The gene calls are TRBV30 and TRBJ2-1; maybe TRBD2 (6 bases). CDR3 length: 13 amino acids. CDR1 is GTSNPN and CDR2 is SVGIG in the germline V gene (reference sequence). Trimming pared 0 bases from V and 9 bases from J, leaving 12 bases between. CDR3 bases read: TGTGCCTGGAGTGTACTCCAGGAGGGTGAG. Protein sequence: CAWSVLQEGE. The CDR3, in full, reads CAWSVLQEGEQFF. Full variable domain (rest looked up from reference TRBV30 and TRBJ2-1): SQTIHQWPATLVQPVGSPLSLECTVEGTSNPNLYWYRQAAGRGLQLLFYSVGIGQISSEVPQNLSASRPQDRQFILSSKKLLLSDSGFYLCAWSVLQEGEQFFGPGTRLTVL.

About this clone: The CDR3 end is not reached by the read, which stops 3 residues before it; the germline J gene fills it in. The chain links TRBV6-2 or TRBV6-3 to TRBJ2-3; no firm D call. Trimming left V 7 bases short and J 4 bases short, with 21 bases between. The CDR3 is made up of 16 amino acids. Germline V gives CDR1 MNHEY, CDR2 SVGEGT. Incomplete CDR3 DNA: TGTGCCAGCAATTCGGCAGCGTCGCCGGTCGCAGATACG. It translates to CASNSAASPVADT. In full, the CDR3 reads CASNSAASPVADTQYF.

About this clone itself: The read terminates 3 residues before the CDR3 end, so the remaining end is supplied by the germline J gene. The rearrangement uses TRBV19 and TRBJ1-1; 12 bases map to TRBD1. This CDR3 has 17 residues. CDR1 and CDR2 (germline): LNHDA, SQIVND (reference sequence). The V and J ends lost 0 bases and 4 bases, in that order; junction bases with no gene match: 6. CDR3 DNA, as far as it was read: TGTGCCAGTAGTATAGATCGGGACAGGGGGCGCGGCACTGAA. Protein: CASSIDRDRGRGTE. The complete CDR3 sequence is CASSIDRDRGRGTEAFF.

A remark on this clone: The read ends 3 residues early relative to the CDR3; the germline J gene fills the gap. This chain joins TRBV18 and TRBJ1-1; unclear D gene. Germline-derived CDR1 and CDR2 are KGHSH and LQKENI. This CDR3 contains 15 residues. V lost 3 bases and J 5 bases, leaving 16 bases between the germline ends. The CDR3 sequence is CASSPQETRRTEAFF. The DNA read from the CDR3 is TGTGCCAGCTCACCGCAAGAGACGCGGAGGACTGAA.

About this clone itself: The read gets to within 3 residues of the CDR3 end, and the germline J gene fills in the rest. V is TRBV18 and J is TRBJ1-1, with D possibly matching TRBD1 (6 bases). The CDR3 runs to 13 residues. The V and J ends lost 6 bases and 4 bases respectively, with 12 bases between them. Germline CDR1 and CDR2: KGHSH and LQKENI. The CDR3 loop reads CASSDRSVTEAFF. The part of the CDR3 DNA that was read is TGTGCCAGCTCGGACAGATCCGTCACTGAA. The variable domain in full, completed from reference TRBV18 and TRBJ1-1, reads NAGVMQNPRHLVRRRGQEARLRCSPMKGHSHVYWYRQLPEEGLKFMVYLQKENIIDESGMPKERFSAEFPKEGPSILRIQQVVRGDSAAYFCASSDRSVTEAFFGQGTRLTVV.

Concerning this clone: The CDR3 end falls 3 residues outside the read, so it is completed with the germline J gene. The rearrangement joins TRBV6-2 or TRBV6-3 to TRBJ2-1, with 7 bases that match TRBD2. The junction had 14 bases not matched to a gene; V was cut back by 5 bases and J by 7 bases. In germline, CDR1 is MNHEY, CDR2 SVGEGT. The CDR3 is made up of 16 amino acids. This CDR3 is CASSVRLAVGKNEQFF. The covered CDR3 bases are TGTGCCAGCAGTGTCAGACTAGCAGTAGGTAAGAATGAG.

In regard to this clone: The read gets to within 3 residues of the CDR3 end, and the germline J gene fills in the rest. The V and J genes are TRBV2 and TRBJ1-6, with TRBD1 matching over 8 bases. V dropped 3 bases and J dropped 10; count of bases not matched to a gene: 8. The germline V gene has CDR1 SNHLY and CDR2 FYNNEI. The CDR3 is 15 residues long. The covered CDR3 bases are TGTGCCAGCAGTGAGCAACAGGGGGTCGGCTCACCC. Translated: CASSEQQGVGSP. The complete CDR3 reads CASSEQQGVGSPLHF.

In the case of this clone: The observed sequence ends 3 residues before the CDR3 terminus, with the missing tail filled in from the germline J gene. J is TRBJ1-2 and V is TRBV29-1; 12 bases are shared with TRBD1. V lost 7 bases to trimming and J lost 6 bases; unmatched junction nucleotides: 12. The CDR3 consists of 15 residues. CDR1 is SQVTM and CDR2 is ANQGSEA in the germline V gene. The CDR3: CSAATGQGARNGYTF. CDR3 bases read: TGCAGCGCTGCTACGGGACAGGGGGCGCGGAATGGC.

As regards this clone: The read finishes 3 residues shy of the CDR3 end, and the germline J gene is used to complete it. This chain joins TRBV2 and TRBJ1-2; 7 bases match TRBD1. After removal of 6 bases from V and 7 bases from J, the junction contained 14 bases not matched to a gene. The germline gives CDR1 SNHLY, CDR2 FYNNEI. The length of the CDR3 is 15 residues. This CDR3 reads CASSARNRGPLGYTF. Partial CDR3 DNA: TGTGCCAGCAGCGCTCGAAACAGGGGACCCCTTGGC.

Comment on this clone: With the read ending 3 residues before the CDR3 end, the germline J gene is used to fill in that end. The V call is TRBV20-1, the J call TRBJ1-2; maybe TRBD1 (6 bases). CDR3 length: 11 residues. Germline CDR1 and CDR2: DFQATT and SNEGSKA (reference sequence). The CDR3 bases that were read are TGCAGTGCTAAAACAGGGCACGGC. Translation: CSAKTGHG. The full CDR3 is CSAKTGHGYTF.

A note on this clone: The read finishes 3 residues shy of the CDR3 end, and the germline J gene is used to complete it. The gene calls are TRBV5-4 and TRBJ1-6, with D tentatively TRBD1 (5 bases). CDR3 length: 14 amino acids. V was trimmed by 4 bases and J by 12 bases, leaving 17 bases between them. CDR1 is SGHNT, CDR2 YYREEE, per germline (reference sequence). The CDR3 loop reads CASSEMTAAQPLHF. The sequenced CDR3 bases are TGTGCCAGCAGCGAAATGACAGCCGCCCAACCC. The entire variable domain, with the rest obtained from reference TRBV5-4 and TRBJ1-6, is as follows: ETGVTQSPTHLIKTRGQQVTLRCSSQSGHNTVSWYQQALGQGPQFIFQYYREEENGRGNFPPRFSGLQFPNYSSELNVNALELDDSALYLCASSEMTAAQPLHFGNGTRLTVT.

For this clone: Read data end 3 residues before the CDR3 end; the end is taken from the germline J gene. The V and J genes are TRBV10-3 and TRBJ2-1; TRBD2 matches 8 bases. J lost 2 bases, V lost 2 bases, and 2 bases had no gene match. CDR1 is ENHRY, CDR2 SYGVKD, per germline. This CDR3 is 15 amino acids long. The CDR3 protein is CAISESGGAYNEQFF. The covered CDR3 bases are TGTGCCATCAGTGAGAGCGGGGGCGCCTACAATGAG.

For this clone: Read data end 3 residues before the CDR3 end; the end is taken from the germline J gene. The J gene is TRBJ2-2, the V gene TRBV6-2 or TRBV6-3, with D tentatively TRBD2 (5 bases). Trimming pared 8 bases from V and 6 bases from J, leaving 16 bases between. Germline loops: CDR1 MNHEY, CDR2 SVGEGT. This CDR3 has 14 amino acids. The sequenced part of the CDR3 DNA is TGTGCCAGCTGCCGGGGTTTCGTCCCCGGGGAG. This codes for CASCRGFVPGE. The CDR3 in its entirety is CASCRGFVPGELFF.

Turning to this clone: The CDR3 end falls 3 residues outside the read, so it is completed with the germline J gene. This rearrangement joins TRBV19 to TRBJ1-2; D not certain. The CDR3 has 16 amino acids. Germline assignment: CDR1 LNHDA and CDR2 SQIVND (reference sequence). CDR3 DNA, as far as it was read: TGTGCCAGTAGTATGGATAGCGGCCTACTTACAGATACC. Its protein is CASSMDSGLLTDT. The CDR3 in its entirety is CASSMDSGLLTDTYTF.

A word on this clone: The read stops 3 residues short of the end of the CDR3; the missing end is completed from the germline J gene. The V and J genes are TRBV6-1 and TRBJ1-5, with unresolved D. The CDR3 spans 13 residues. CDR1 MNHNS and CDR2 SASEGT come from the germline V gene. The V gene lost 2 bases and the J gene lost 4 bases, with 6 bases spanning the gap. The covered CDR3 bases are TGTGCCAGCAGTGAAAGCCCGAATCAGCCC. It codes for CASSESPNQP. The whole CDR3 protein is CASSESPNQPQHF.

Comments on this clone: The CDR3 end falls 3 residues outside the read, so it is completed with the germline J gene. This rearrangement joins TRBV5-1 to TRBJ2-3; 7 bases map to TRBD2. The V gene's germline CDR1 is SGHRS and CDR2 YFSETQ. After removal of 0 bases from V and 1 base from J, the junction contained 2 bases not matched to a gene. The CDR3 length is 15 residues. The CDR3: CASSLEGGGTDTQYF. Incomplete CDR3 DNA: TGCGCCAGCAGCTTGGAGGGAGGGGGCACAGATACG.